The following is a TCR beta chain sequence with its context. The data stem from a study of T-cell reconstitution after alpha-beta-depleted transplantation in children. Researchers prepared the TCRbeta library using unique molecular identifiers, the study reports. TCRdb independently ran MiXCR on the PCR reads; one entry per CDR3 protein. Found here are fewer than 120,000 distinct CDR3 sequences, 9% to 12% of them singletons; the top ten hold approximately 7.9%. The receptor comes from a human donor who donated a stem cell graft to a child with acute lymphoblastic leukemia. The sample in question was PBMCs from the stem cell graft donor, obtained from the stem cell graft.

CDR3 sequence reads: CAISEPMGGRRYTEAFF. CDR3 DNA sequence: TGTGCCATCAGTGAGCCAATGGGGGGCCGACGATACACTGAAGCTTTCTTT. V usage is TRBV10-3 and J usage is TRBJ1-1; possible D gene TRBD1, 6 bases. CDR3 length: 17 residues. Deletions cut 2 bases from V and 3 bases from J, with 19 bases between. CDR1 is ENHRY and CDR2 is SYGVKD in the germline V gene.